Shown below are 27 T cell receptor beta chains from a single sample sequenced in a study of CD8 T cells in Susac syndrome. Random-hexamer reverse transcription was applied to roughly 0.5 to 1 ug RNA. TCRdb re-called the immunoSEQ multiplex PCR reads through MiXCR, storing one row per CDR3 protein. This table holds 200,000 to 250,000 distinct CDR3 sequences, about 94% found once. Source material: CD4+ T cells from PBMCs. The receptors here all came from a human donor with Susac syndrome.

The chain carries TRBV5-1 and TRBJ2-4; D may be TRBD1 or TRBD2 (5 bases each). CDR3 length: 15 residues. The V gene lost 0 bases and the J gene lost 7 bases, with 14 bases spanning the gap. Germline CDR1 SGHRS, CDR2 YFSETQ. The CDR3 protein is CASSLAMGRGNIQYF. The CDR3 region has the DNA TGCGCCAGCAGCTTGGCGATGGGGCGAGGGAACATTCAGTACTTC.

The J gene is TRBJ1-6, the V gene TRBV2, with D perhaps TRBD1 (5 bases). The germline V gene has CDR1 SNHLY and CDR2 FYNNEI. The V end lost 7 bases, the J end lost 10 bases, and 14 bases lay between the germline ends. This CDR3 comprises 13 residues. In DNA form, the CDR3 reads TGTGCCAGCACCCCAGGGATAGAATCACCCCTCCACTTT. It translates to CASTPGIESPLHF.

This rearrangement joins TRBV6-2 or TRBV6-3 to TRBJ1-2; D might be TRBD1 (5 bases). CDR3 size: 15 residues. The germline gives CDR1 MNHEY, CDR2 SVGEGT. The germline V and J ends were trimmed by 8 bases and 7 bases, with 23 bases remaining between them. For the CDR3, the DNA is TGTGCCAGCGCAAACGGGGACGGGAGTAATGGTGGCTACACCTTC. This sequence encodes CASANGDGSNGGYTF.

The V call is TRBV5-1, the J call TRBJ1-1; TRBD1 might be the D (5 bases). Germline V gives CDR1 SGHRS, CDR2 YFSETQ. The CDR3 totals 15 residues. V dropped 4 bases and J dropped 1 base, with 14 bases sitting between them. This chain's CDR3 is CASSLKRRGNTEAFF. The CDR3, as DNA: TGCGCCAGCAGCCTGAAGAGGAGGGGGAACACTGAAGCTTTCTTT.

This sequence joins TRBV5-4 and TRBJ2-3; D is undetermined. The CDR3 has 13 amino acids. V was pared by 0 bases and J by 4 bases, with 6 bases between. Germline V gene sequence: CDR1 SGHNT, CDR2 YYREEE (reference sequence). The chain's CDR3 is CASSLVRADTQYF. In nucleotides, the CDR3 is TGTGCCAGCAGCTTGGTCCGAGCAGATACGCAGTATTTT.

The chain links TRBV4-3 to TRBJ1-3, with a tentative D call TRBD1 (5 bases). V was trimmed by 2 bases and J by 4 bases, leaving 9 bases between them. The germline V gene encodes CDR1 LGHNA and CDR2 YSLEER. The CDR3 length is 14 residues. The CDR3 is CASSQSRVGNTIYF. CDR3 DNA sequence: TGCGCCAGCAGCCAAAGCAGGGTCGGAAACACCATATATTTT.

The chain employs TRBV20-1 and TRBJ1-1; TRBD1 is a possible D gene (6 bases). The germline CDR1 and CDR2 sequences are DFQATT and SNEGSKA (reference sequence). The ends were cut back, 1 base at V and 8 bases at J, with 17 bases in the middle. The CDR3 is 14 residues long. As DNA, the CDR3 is TGCAGTGCTAGAGTTTCGACAGGCGTAAGGGAAGCTTTCTTT. This codes for CSARVSTGVREAFF.

The rearrangement uses TRBV29-1 and TRBJ1-1; 8 bases line up with TRBD1. Germline lookup yields CDR1 SQVTM and CDR2 ANQGSEA. Trimming removed 1 base from V and 11 bases from J; junction bases left unmatched: 15. There are 15 residues in the CDR3. CDR3 amino acids: CSVEGGGTGGSFAFF. DNA for the CDR3: TGCAGCGTTGAAGGGGGGGGTACAGGGGGAAGTTTTGCTTTCTTT. Full variable domain (remainder filled in from reference TRBV29-1 and TRBJ1-1): SAVISQKPSRDICQRGTSLTIQCQVDSQVTMMFWYRQQPGQSLTLIATANQGSEATYESGFVIDKFPISRPNLTFSTLTVSNMSPEDSSIYLCSVEGGGTGGSFAFFGQGTRLTVV.

The chain has TRBV20-1 and TRBJ1-6; D remains ambiguous. With 1 base removed from V and 14 bases from J, the gap between germline ends came to 21 bases. Germline assignment: CDR1 DFQATT and CDR2 SNEGSKA (reference sequence). The CDR3 runs 15 residues. CDR3 amino acids: CSARALTSTPSTLHF. CDR3 DNA sequence: TGCAGTGCTAGAGCGCTTACCAGTACCCCTTCGACCCTCCACTTT.

The chain joins TRBV28 to TRBJ1-1, with D hard to call. Per the germline V gene, CDR1 is MDHEN and CDR2 is SYDVKM. CDR3 length: 11 residues. With 5 bases removed from V and 7 bases from J, the gap between germline ends came to 8 bases. The CDR3 protein is CASSKAREAFF. The CDR3 region has the DNA TGTGCCAGCAGTAAGGCCCGTGAAGCTTTCTTT.

The chain employs TRBV7-9 and TRBJ2-1; 7 bases are shared with TRBD2. Germline lookup yields CDR1 SEHNR and CDR2 FQNEAQ (reference sequence). J lost 2 bases, V lost 7 bases, and 8 bases had no gene match. The CDR3 spans 15 residues. The CDR3 region is CASNPGGGTYNEQFF. The CDR3 nucleotides are TGTGCCAGCAACCCGGGCGGGGGAACCTACAATGAGCAGTTCTTC.

The chain employs TRBV2 and TRBJ2-7; either TRBD1 or TRBD2 may fit D (5 bases each). There are 13 residues in the CDR3. The V gene's germline CDR1 is SNHLY and CDR2 FYNNEI. Between the trimmed V and J ends, which lost 8 bases and 0 bases, there was a span of 11 bases. The DNA for the CDR3 is TGTGCCAGCGGGGACCTGAGCTCCTACGAGCAGTACTTC. It codes for CASGDLSSYEQYF.

The chain uses TRBV12-3 or TRBV12-4 and TRBJ1-1; maybe TRBD1 (6 bases). This CDR3 is built from 13 residues. Trimming shortened V by 7 bases and J by 1 base, and 10 bases separated the two germline ends. The CDR3, as DNA: TGTGCCAGCAAGGAGACAGGGAACACTGAAGCTTTCTTT. Its translation is CASKETGNTEAFF.

The rearrangement links TRBV28 to TRBJ1-1; D is perhaps TRBD1 (6 bases). The V end was cut by 8 bases, the J end by 3 bases, with 13 bases between. The germline V gene has CDR1 MDHEN and CDR2 SYDVKM. The CDR3 runs to 13 residues. CDR3 DNA: TGTGCCAGCGCCGGGGGGGGCTACACTGAAGCTTTCTTT. Translating it yields CASAGGGYTEAFF.

Here the CDR3 reads CASSPSRPRRNSPLHF. As DNA, the CDR3 is TGTGCCAGCAGTCCGAGTCGACCCCGTCGTAATTCACCCCTCCACTTT. The gene calls are TRBV2 and TRBJ1-6; unclear D gene. The V gene lost 5 bases and the J gene lost 6 bases, with 17 bases spanning the gap. The CDR3 is 16 amino acids. CDR1 and CDR2 (germline): SNHLY, FYNNEI.

V gene TRBV12-3 or TRBV12-4 combines with J gene TRBJ1-5; TRBD1 agrees at 9 bases. The CDR3 is 15 residues long. The V segment lost 6 bases and the J segment 4 bases; nucleotides outside the gene matches: 7. CDR3 DNA sequence: TGTGCCAGCAGACTTACAGGGGGCTGGAATCAGCCCCAGCATTTT. Translating it yields CASRLTGGWNQPQHF.

The V and J genes are TRBV7-2 and TRBJ1-5; 10 nucleotides align to TRBD1. The CDR3 runs to 14 residues. J gave up 11 bases and V 5 bases, and 9 bases lay outside the gene matches. Looked up from germline, CDR1 is SGHTA and CDR2 is FQGNSA. The DNA for the CDR3 is TGTGCCAGCAGCGGAGCCGGGACAGGGGTAACCCAGCATTTT. This encodes CASSGAGTGVTQHF.

The V gene is TRBV2, the J gene TRBJ1-4; D gene uncertain. The CDR3 totals 14 residues. CDR1 and CDR2 (germline): SNHLY, FYNNEI. Trimming stripped 4 bases from V and 0 bases from J, with 6 bases between. CDR3 nucleotide sequence: TGTGCCAGCAGTGTGCTATCAACTAATGAAAAACTGTTTTTT. This encodes CASSVLSTNEKLFF.

The chain links TRBV7-2 to TRBJ2-5; 9 nucleotides line up with TRBD1. Trimming removed 1 base from V and 0 bases from J; junction bases left unmatched: 0. The CDR3 has 15 amino acids. Per the germline V gene, CDR1 is SGHTA and CDR2 is FQGNSA. This CDR3 is CASSLGDRDQETQYF. The CDR3 DNA reads as TGTGCCAGCAGCTTAGGGGACAGGGACCAAGAGACCCAGTACTTC. Supplemented by reference TRBV7-2 and TRBJ2-5, the full variable domain reads GAGVSQSPSNKVTEKGKDVELRCDPISGHTALYWYRQSLGQGLEFLIYFQGNSAPDKSGLPSDRFSAERTGGSVSTLTIQRTQQEDSAVYLCASSLGDRDQETQYFGPGTRLLVL.

The rearrangement joins TRBV4-1 to TRBJ1-3, with a possible D match to TRBD1 (6 bases). V was trimmed by 1 base and J by 0 bases, leaving 10 bases between them. The CDR3 runs to 16 residues. Germline-derived CDR1 and CDR2 are MGHRA and YSYEKL. The CDR3 is CASSQVQGNSGNTIYF. The CDR3 nucleotides read TGCGCCAGCAGCCAAGTACAGGGAAACTCTGGAAACACCATATATTTT.

This chain links TRBV9 with TRBJ1-4, with D possibly being TRBD1 (5 bases). Germline V gene sequence: CDR1 SGDLS, CDR2 YYNGEE. The CDR3 contains 14 residues. V shed 4 bases and J shed 5 bases, with 12 bases lying between them. CDR3 in amino acids: CASSKRQINEKLFF. The DNA of the CDR3 is TGTGCCAGCAGCAAACGACAGATCAATGAAAAACTGTTTTTT.

The J gene is TRBJ1-2, the V gene TRBV6-1, with 12 bases fitting TRBD1. This CDR3 has 16 amino acids. Germline V gives CDR1 MNHNS, CDR2 SASEGT. Trimming removed 5 bases from V and 7 bases from J; junction bases left unmatched: 11. The CDR3 protein is CASSRGTGGLFAGYTF. The DNA of the CDR3 is TGTGCCAGCAGTAGGGGGACAGGGGGCCTGTTTGCTGGCTACACCTTC.

The chain recombines TRBV20-1 with TRBJ1-5; D is unresolved. This CDR3 spans 12 amino acids. V gave up 1 base and J gave up 6 bases, with 7 bases separating them. Germline V gene data show CDR1 as DFQATT and CDR2 as SNEGSKA (reference sequence). The CDR3 sequence: CSARVGLQPQHF. The CDR3 DNA reads TGCAGTGCTAGAGTGGGCCTTCAGCCCCAGCATTTT.

This chain connects TRBV7-6 to TRBJ1-1; no clear D. CDR1 and CDR2 from the germline V gene are SGHVS and FNYEAQ. This CDR3 is built from 13 residues. With 1 base removed from V and 8 bases from J, the gap between germline ends came to 11 bases. The DNA of the CDR3 is TGTGCCAGCAGCTTAGTGGCTTACGCCGAAGCTTTCTTT. Translated, it gives CASSLVAYAEAFF.

The CDR3 nucleotides are TGTGCCAGCAGCTTCCCATTCGACGAGCAGTACTTC. It codes for CASSFPFDEQYF. The chain combines TRBV5-6 with TRBJ2-7, with D unresolved. Germline CDR1 reads SGHDT; CDR2 reads YYEEEE. V lost 2 bases and J 5 bases, leaving 8 bases between the germline ends. The CDR3 covers 12 residues.

This chain connects TRBV12-3 or TRBV12-4 to TRBJ1-5, with unresolved D. The CDR3 is 13 residues long. V was clipped by 6 bases and J by 5 bases, with 11 bases between them. CDR3 sequence (DNA): TGTGCCAGCAGCGTCTCTGGGTATCAGCCCCAGCATTTT. It encodes CASSVSGYQPQHF.

This chain joins TRBV7-9 and TRBJ1-3; D is unclear. The CDR3 is 15 residues long. The ends were cut back, 2 bases at V and 0 bases at J, with 8 bases in the middle. Germline CDR1 SEHNR, CDR2 FQNEAQ (reference sequence). In DNA, the CDR3 is TGTGCCAGCAGCTTACTGGAGCTCTCTGGAAACACCATATATTTT. Translating gives CASSLLELSGNTIYF.